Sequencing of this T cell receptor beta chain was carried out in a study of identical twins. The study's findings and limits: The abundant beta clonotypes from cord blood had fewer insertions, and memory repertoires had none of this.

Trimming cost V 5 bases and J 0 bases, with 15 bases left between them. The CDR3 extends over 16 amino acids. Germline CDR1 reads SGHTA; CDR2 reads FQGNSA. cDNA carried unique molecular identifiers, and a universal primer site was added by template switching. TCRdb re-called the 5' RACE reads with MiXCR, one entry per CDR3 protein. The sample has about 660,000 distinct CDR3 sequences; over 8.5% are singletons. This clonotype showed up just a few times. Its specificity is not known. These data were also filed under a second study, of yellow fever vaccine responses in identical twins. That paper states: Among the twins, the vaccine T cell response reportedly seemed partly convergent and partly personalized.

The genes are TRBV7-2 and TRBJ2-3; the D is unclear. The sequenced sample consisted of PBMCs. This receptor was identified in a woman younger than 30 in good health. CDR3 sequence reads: CASSPRIGPSTDTQYF. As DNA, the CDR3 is TGTGCCAGCAGCCCCCGAATAGGACCAAGCACAGATACGCAGTATTTT.